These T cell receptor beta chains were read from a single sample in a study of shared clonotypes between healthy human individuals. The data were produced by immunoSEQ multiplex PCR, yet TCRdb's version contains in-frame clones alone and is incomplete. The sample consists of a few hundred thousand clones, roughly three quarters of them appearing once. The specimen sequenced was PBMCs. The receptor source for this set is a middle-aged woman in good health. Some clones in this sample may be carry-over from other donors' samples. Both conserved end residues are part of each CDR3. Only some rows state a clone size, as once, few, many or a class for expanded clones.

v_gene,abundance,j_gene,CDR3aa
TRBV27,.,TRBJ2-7,CASWDYSDEQYF
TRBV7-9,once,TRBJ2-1,CASSLARSGNHYNEQFF
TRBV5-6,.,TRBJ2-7,CASSHVGGQGVVYEQYF
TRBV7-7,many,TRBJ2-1,CASSLGAKDEQFF
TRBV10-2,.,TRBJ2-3,CASRGISDTQYF
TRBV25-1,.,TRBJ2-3,CASTSGDSNTDTQYF
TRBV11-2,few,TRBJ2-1,CASRLGLAGGNEQFF
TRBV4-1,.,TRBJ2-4,CASSQDGGGVVKNIQYF
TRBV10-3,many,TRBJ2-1,CAISDLAGGPYEQFF
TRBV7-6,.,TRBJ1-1,CASSLGGMNTEAFF
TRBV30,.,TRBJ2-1,CAWSRGGSDEQFF
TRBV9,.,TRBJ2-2,CASSVALVDRGAVF
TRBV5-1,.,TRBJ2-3,CASSLVGRASTDTQYF
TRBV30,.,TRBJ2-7,CAWGLLYEQYF
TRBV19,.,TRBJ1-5,CASSPVKGASQPQHF
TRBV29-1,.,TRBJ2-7,CSVEDQYEQYF
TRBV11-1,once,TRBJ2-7,CASSWNRGGYEQYF
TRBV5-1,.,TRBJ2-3,CASSERRQEVSYF
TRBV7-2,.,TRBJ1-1,CASSYRTGSNTEAFF
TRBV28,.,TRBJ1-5,CASSLRTDYSNQPQHF
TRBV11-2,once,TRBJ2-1,CASSLTSFEGEQFF
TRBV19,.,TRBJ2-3,CASSISPSTDTQYF
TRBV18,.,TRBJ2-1,CASSPTGGSTPYNEQFF
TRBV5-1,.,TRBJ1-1,CASSLGTGGGTEAFF
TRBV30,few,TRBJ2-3,CAWSRAGMDTQYF
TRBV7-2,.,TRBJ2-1,CASSLAGNNEQFF